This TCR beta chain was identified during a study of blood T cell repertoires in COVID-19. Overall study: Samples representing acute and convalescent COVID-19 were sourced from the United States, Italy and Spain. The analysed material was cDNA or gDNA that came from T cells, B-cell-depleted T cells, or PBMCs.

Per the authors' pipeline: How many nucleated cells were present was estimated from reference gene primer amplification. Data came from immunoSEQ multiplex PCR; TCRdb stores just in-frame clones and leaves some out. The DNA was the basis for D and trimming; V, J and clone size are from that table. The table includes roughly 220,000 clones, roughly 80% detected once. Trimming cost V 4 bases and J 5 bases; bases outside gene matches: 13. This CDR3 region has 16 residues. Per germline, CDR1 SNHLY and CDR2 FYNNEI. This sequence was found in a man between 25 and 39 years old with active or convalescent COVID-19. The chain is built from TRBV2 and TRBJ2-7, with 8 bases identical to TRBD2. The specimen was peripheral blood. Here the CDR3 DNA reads TGTGCCAGCAGTGTATTAGGAGGCGGGGGGTTGGACGAGCAGTACTTC. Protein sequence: CASSVLGGGGLDEQYF.